Included here is one T cell receptor beta chain sequence, with context. The antigen remains unidentified. This entry belongs to a study of T cell repertoires and HLA-DP antigens. Study at large: Pre-culture CD4+ samples used about 1.1 ug DNA versus about 200 ng for CD137+CD4+ sorts.

Untouched CD4+ T cells were bead-isolated from PBMC at around 98% purity. Repertoires were generated with immunoSEQ multiplex PCR, while TCRdb's copy carries only in-frame clones and drops some. The repertoire has some 110,000 clones, nearly 95% of them found once; the top ten carry about 0.27%. The CDR3 is made up of 16 amino acids. Germline values: CDR1 LNHNV, CDR2 YYDKDF (reference sequence). The V gene end was trimmed by 3 bases and the J gene end by 5 bases; junction bases not matched to a gene: 7. The chain uses TRBV15 and TRBJ1-2; 12 bases fit TRBD1. Material for sequencing was CD4+ T cells from PBMCs. This TCR came from a woman in her late teens or twenties in good health and CMV-seronegative. The CDR3 here is CATSSTPGQGAYGYTF. The CDR3 nucleotides are TGTGCCACCAGCAGCACACCGGGACAGGGGGCGTATGGCTACACCTTC.